The 20 T cell receptor beta chains reported below all come from one sample, sequenced in a study of T cell repertoires in cytomegalovirus infection. Their target antigens are unknown. TCRdb processed the reads anew with MiXCR; each CDR3 protein has one entry. The table lists hundreds of thousands of distinct CDR3 sequences, around 35% of them singletons. The material was cultured PBMCs, obtained from culture after CMV antigen stimulation. The source of these receptors is a human donor in good health (CMV status not recorded). Some clones in this sample may be carry-over from other donors' samples.

The sample holds a few counts of this clonotype. The chain has TRBV5-1 and TRBJ1-6, with D perhaps matching TRBD1 (6 bases). CDR3 length equals 13 residues. Trimming removed 7 bases from V and 7 bases from J, with 12 bases in between. The germline CDR1 and CDR2 sequences are SGHRS and YFSETQ. The CDR3 loop reads CASGETGNSPLHF. The CDR3 DNA is TGCGCCAGCGGTGAAACAGGGAATTCACCCCTCCACTTT.

This clonotype has more than one count but fewer than ten. V gene TRBV20-1 combines with J gene TRBJ2-5, with TRBD2 matching over 8 bases. V lost 6 bases, J lost 11 bases, and 11 bases stayed unmatched. The CDR3 is made up of 12 amino acids. The germline CDR1 and CDR2 sequences are DFQATT and SNEGSKA (reference sequence). This chain's CDR3 is CSATTSGPKQYF. The CDR3 coding sequence is TGCAGTGCCACAACTAGCGGCCCTAAGCAGTACTTC.

This clonotype turned up a few times. The chain links TRBV5-1 to TRBJ2-2; 7 positions agree with TRBD1. The V segment lost 6 bases and the J segment 0 bases; nucleotides outside the gene matches: 8. Germline V lookup: CDR1 SGHRS, CDR2 YFSETQ. This CDR3 spans 16 amino acids. CDR3 DNA: TGCGCCAGCATTAGGGGGCCGTCGTCGAACACCGGGGAGCTGTTTTTT. This gives the protein CASIRGPSSNTGELFF.

The chain has TRBV20-1 and TRBJ2-1; 7 positions match TRBD2. Per the germline V gene, CDR1 is DFQATT and CDR2 is SNEGSKA (reference sequence). This CDR3 contains 16 residues. V was clipped by 2 bases and J by 0 bases; unmatched bases: 7. CDR3 protein: CSARPLLARSYNEQFF. CDR3 bases: TGCAGTGCTAGACCTCTACTAGCGCGCTCCTACAATGAGCAGTTCTTC.

This chain uses TRBV29-1 with TRBJ2-1, with 8 nucleotides matching TRBD2. With 6 bases clipped from V and 6 bases from J, the junction kept 19 bases outside the gene matches. The CDR3 length is 17 residues. CDR1 SQVTM and CDR2 ANQGSEA come from the germline V gene. The CDR3, as DNA: TGCAGCGTCGGCCCTTGGCGGGGGGCCGACTCCGTCAATGAGCAGTTCTTC. Translation gives CSVGPWRGADSVNEQFF.

This clonotype occurred many times. The gene calls are TRBV7-2 and TRBJ2-6, with TRBD2 as a possible D gene (6 bases). CDR1 is SGHTA, CDR2 FQGNSA, per germline. The CDR3 runs to 20 residues. Trimming took off 3 bases at V and 0 bases at J, with 21 bases between the two ends. The CDR3 reads CASSFKPQLARSSGANVLTF. The CDR3 DNA is TGTGCCAGCAGCTTTAAACCCCAGCTAGCGAGAAGCTCTGGGGCCAACGTCCTGACTTTC.

The chain has TRBV5-6 and TRBJ2-1, with D unresolved. The CDR3 has 13 residues. V shed 4 bases and J shed 9 bases, with 14 bases lying between them. Germline lookup yields CDR1 SGHDT and CDR2 YYEEEE. The CDR3, as DNA: TGTGCCAGCAGCCCCACAGCTGTCCCTGAGCAGTTCTTC. Its translation is CASSPTAVPEQFF.

The rearrangement joins TRBV12-3 or TRBV12-4 to TRBJ2-1, with 7 bases lining up with TRBD1. This CDR3 comprises 11 residues. V gave up 5 bases and J gave up 11 bases; unmatched junction bases: 3. CDR3 nucleotide sequence: TGTGCCAGCAGTAGGGACAGTAAGCAGTTCTTC. Amino acid sequence: CASSRDSKQFF.

Only a few counts were recorded for this clonotype. This chain uses TRBV6-2 or TRBV6-3 with TRBJ1-1, with a tentative D call TRBD1 (6 bases). Germline lookup yields CDR1 MNHEY and CDR2 SVGEGT. This CDR3 comprises 14 residues. Trimming pared 6 bases from V and 4 bases from J, leaving 15 bases between. CDR3 region: CASRETGTATEAFF. CDR3 nucleotides: TGTGCCAGCAGAGAAACAGGGACCGCCACTGAAGCTTTCTTT.

This clonotype was counted a few times. The chain uses TRBV9 and TRBJ2-3; D may be TRBD2 (6 bases). Trimming pared 0 bases from V and 2 bases from J, leaving 13 bases between. The CDR3 is 16 amino acids. Germline CDR1 is SGDLS and CDR2 is YYNGEE. The CDR3 sequence: CASSVGPGAVTDTQYF. DNA for the CDR3: TGTGCCAGCAGCGTAGGCCCGGGAGCGGTCACAGATACGCAGTATTTT.

Only a few counts were recorded for this clonotype. V and J are TRBV12-3 or TRBV12-4 and TRBJ1-2; TRBD1 matches 7 bases. The CDR3 sequence is 14 residues long. The V segment lost 0 bases and the J segment 7 bases; nucleotides outside the gene matches: 5. The CDR3 sequence: CASSLARQGRGYTF. In DNA form, the CDR3 reads TGTGCCAGCAGTTTAGCACGACAGGGTCGTGGCTACACCTTC.

Turning to this clonotype: Germline and junction disagree at one end, which may indicate a read error. This chain joins TRBV4-1 and TRBJ2-2; 7 bases are a match to TRBD1. Germline V CDR1 and CDR2: MGHRA, YSYEKL. The CDR3 totals 16 residues. CDR3: CASSQVGTVDTGDLFF. CDR3 nucleotides: TGCGCCAGCAGCCAAGTGGGGACAGTTGACACCGGGGACCTGTTTTTT.

This clonotype was found a few times. The V and J genes are TRBV7-2 and TRBJ2-2; possibly TRBD2 for D (5 bases). The germline gives CDR1 SGHTA, CDR2 FQGNSA. The germline V and J ends were trimmed by 2 bases and 2 bases, with 9 bases remaining between them. There are 15 residues in the CDR3. The CDR3 here is CASSLFGVNTGELFF. CDR3 sequence (DNA): TGTGCCAGCAGCTTATTCGGGGTAAACACCGGGGAGCTGTTTTTT.

The J gene is TRBJ2-7, the V gene TRBV2, with D possibly being TRBD1 (6 bases). Trimming pared 6 bases from V and 1 base from J, leaving 22 bases between. CDR1 and CDR2 from the germline V gene are SNHLY and FYNNEI. The CDR3 covers 17 residues. CDR3 loop: CASRLRQVTISSYEQYF. The CDR3 nucleotides read TGTGCCAGCAGGCTAAGACAGGTCACCATCAGTTCCTACGAGCAGTACTTC.

CDR3 sequence reads: CASNKHPGAADGYTF. The DNA of the CDR3 is TGTGCCAGCAACAAACACCCGGGGGCGGCTGATGGCTACACCTTC. The chain links TRBV6-5 to TRBJ1-2, with D perhaps matching TRBD1 (6 bases). This CDR3 is built from 15 residues. From germline, CDR1 is MNHEY and CDR2 SVGAGI. Trimming cost V 7 bases and J 6 bases, with 21 bases left between them.

This rearrangement joins TRBV5-1 to TRBJ2-7; 16 bases agree with TRBD2. V shed 3 bases, J shed 7 bases, and the junction held 7 bases outside the gene matches. Germline CDR1 reads SGHRS; CDR2 reads YFSETQ. The CDR3 has 16 amino acids. The CDR3 DNA follows: TGCGCCAGCAGCTCGGGACTAGCGGGAGGGCGACAAGAGCAGTACGTC. Protein: CASSSGLAGGRQEQYV.

This clonotype was counted a few times. The chain couples TRBV29-1 to TRBJ1-1, with D perhaps TRBD1 (6 bases). From germline, CDR1 is SQVTM and CDR2 ANQGSEA. V dropped 3 bases and J dropped 0 bases, with 11 bases sitting between them. The CDR3 consists of 14 residues. CDR3 sequence (DNA): TGCAGCGTTGACGCGGGGGGCATGAACACTGAAGCTTTCTTT. Translating gives CSVDAGGMNTEAFF.

The rearrangement links TRBV6-6 to TRBJ2-7; TRBD2 is a possible D gene (5 bases). The CDR3 has 14 residues. Trimming took 6 bases from V and 1 from J, leaving 13 bases between them. CDR1 is MNHNY and CDR2 is SVGAGI in the germline V gene (reference sequence). CDR3 DNA: TGTGCCAGCAGCCGTCCGGGGAGTTCCTACGAGCAGTACTTC. Translated, it gives CASSRPGSSYEQYF.

The chain recombines TRBV28 with TRBJ2-7, with D unclear. The ends were cut back, 1 base at V and 4 bases at J, with 8 bases in the middle. Germline V CDR1 and CDR2: MDHEN, SYDVKM. This CDR3 has 13 amino acids. Here the CDR3 reads CASSLFRTYEQYF. The CDR3 DNA sequence: TGTGCCAGCAGTTTATTCCGGACGTACGAGCAGTACTTC.

This clonotype was counted between two and nine times. The chain couples TRBV19 to TRBJ2-7, with a weak D call TRBD2 (6 bases). Germline CDR1 LNHDA, CDR2 SQIVND (reference sequence). The length of the CDR3 is 15 residues. The V gene lost 5 bases and the J gene lost 1 base, with 15 bases spanning the gap. This CDR3 is CASSSQAGSSYEQYF. The DNA for the CDR3 is TGTGCCAGTAGTTCTCAAGCGGGCTCATCCTACGAGCAGTACTTC.